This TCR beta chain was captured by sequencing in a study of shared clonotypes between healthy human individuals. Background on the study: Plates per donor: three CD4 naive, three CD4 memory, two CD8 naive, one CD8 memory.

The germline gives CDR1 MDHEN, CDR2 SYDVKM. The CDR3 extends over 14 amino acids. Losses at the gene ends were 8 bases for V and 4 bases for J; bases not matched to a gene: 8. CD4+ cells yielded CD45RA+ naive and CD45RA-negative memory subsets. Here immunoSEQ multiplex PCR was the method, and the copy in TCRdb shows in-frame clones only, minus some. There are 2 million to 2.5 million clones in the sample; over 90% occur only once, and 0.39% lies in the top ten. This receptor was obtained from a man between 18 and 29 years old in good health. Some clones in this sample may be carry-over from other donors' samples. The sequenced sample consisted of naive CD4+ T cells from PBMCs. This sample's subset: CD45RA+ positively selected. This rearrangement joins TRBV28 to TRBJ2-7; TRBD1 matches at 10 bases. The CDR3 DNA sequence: TGTGCCAGCGTATTGGCGGGACAGGGGTACGAGCAGTACTTC. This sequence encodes CASVLAGQGYEQYF.